The next 4 T cell receptor beta chains were all read from a single sample in a study of blood T cells in healthy people across ages. Primed by a sample-barcoded 5' primer and a J-beta primer mix, a second PCR proceeded for 7 to 11 cycles. In TCRdb, the 5' RACE reads were re-called with MiXCR into one record per CDR3 protein. The sample yields approximately 490,000 distinct CDR3 sequences, less than 25% seen once. These data also featured in a second study, about T cells of mothers and their children.

The sample taken for sequencing was blood. All receptors come from a boy aged 10-17 years in good health.

Turning to this clonotype: A junction boundary mismatches the germline segment, possibly from a read error. The chain employs TRBV20-1 and TRBJ2-1, with D uncertain. This CDR3 region has 16 residues. The germline V gene encodes CDR1 DFQATT and CDR2 SNEGSKA (reference sequence). CDR3 region: CSVREKSRSSPNEQFF. The CDR3 DNA reads as TGCAGTGTTAGAGAAAAATCGAGGAGCTCCCCCAATGAGCAGTTCTTC.

The chain recombines TRBV18 with TRBJ2-1; no definite D call. The last part of the DNA fits TRBJ2-7 better; the J call may be wrong. The CDR3 runs 12 residues. Germline CDR1 is KGHSH and CDR2 is LQKENI. The CDR3 protein is CASSPATYEQYF. In nucleotides, the CDR3 is TGTGCCAGCTCACCGGCAACCTACGAGCAGTACTTC.

This clonotype was seen a few times. This chain connects TRBV4-3 to TRBJ2-1; TRBD1 agrees at 8 bases. V shed 1 base, J shed 4 bases, and the junction held 6 bases outside the gene matches. Germline loops: CDR1 LGHNA, CDR2 YSLEER. The CDR3 totals 16 residues. The CDR3 is CASSQVTGGPYNEQFF. CDR3 bases: TGCGCCAGCAGCCAAGTCACAGGGGGTCCTTACAATGAGCAGTTCTTC.

A few counts support this clonotype. The rearrangement joins TRBV15 to TRBJ1-5; no clear D. Germline V gives CDR1 LNHNV, CDR2 YYDKDF (reference sequence). V was trimmed by 5 bases and J by 8 bases, leaving 13 bases between them. The CDR3 spans 13 residues. In DNA, the CDR3 is TGTGCCACCAGCGGAGTGGACGGTGAGCCCCAGCATTTT. Protein sequence: CATSGVDGEPQHF.